This TCR beta chain came from a study of early T cells in non-severe SARS-CoV-2 infection. The wider study: Bulk RNA from unsorted whole blood was sequenced; chains were unpaired. Findings of the study overall: Matches to VDJdb favored anti-spike CD8 responses and missed private and CD4 specificities.

This CDR3 spans 12 amino acids. Trimming removed 9 bases from V and 4 bases from J; junction bases left unmatched: 6. Germline V gene sequence: CDR1 SNHLY, CDR2 FYNNEI. This clonotype was observed a handful of times. Its antigen remains unidentified. Unique molecular identifiers (one per individual cDNA molecule) were attached. One entry per CDR3 protein, called by TCRdb with MiXCR from the 5' RACE reads. This sample has roughly 93,000 distinct CDR3 sequences; about 11% occur once, and the top ten carry approximately 5%. The chain combines TRBV2 with TRBJ2-7, with 7 bases identical to TRBD1. The origin of this receptor is an adult who was a healthcare worker with PCR-confirmed SARS-CoV-2 infection or an uninfected control (not recorded which). The sequenced sample was whole blood. The CDR3 region is CARGQTPYEQYF. DNA for the CDR3: TGTGCCAGGGGACAGACCCCTTACGAGCAGTACTTC. Full variable domain (remainder filled in from reference TRBV2 and TRBJ2-7): EPEVTQTPSHQVTQMGQEVILRCVPISNHLYFYWYRQILGQKVEFLVSFYNNEISEKSEIFDDQFSVERPDGSNFTLKIRSTKLEDSAMYFCARGQTPYEQYFGPGTRLTVT.